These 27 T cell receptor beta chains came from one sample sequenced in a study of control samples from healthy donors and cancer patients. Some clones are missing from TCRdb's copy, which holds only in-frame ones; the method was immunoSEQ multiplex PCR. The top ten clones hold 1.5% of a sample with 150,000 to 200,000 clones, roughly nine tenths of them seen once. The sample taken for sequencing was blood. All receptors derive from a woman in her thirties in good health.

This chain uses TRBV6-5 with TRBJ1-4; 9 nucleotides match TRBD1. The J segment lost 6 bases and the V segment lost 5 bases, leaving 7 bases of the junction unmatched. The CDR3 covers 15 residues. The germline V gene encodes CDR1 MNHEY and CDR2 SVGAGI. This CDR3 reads CASSPYRGRDEKLFF. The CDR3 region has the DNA TGTGCCAGCAGTCCCTACAGGGGGCGGGATGAAAAACTGTTTTTT.

The CDR3 nucleotides are TGTGCCATCGTACAGGGACAAGAGACCCAGTACTTC. Encoded protein: CAIVQGQETQYF. The V and J genes are TRBV10-3 and TRBJ2-5; tentative D call: TRBD1 (6 bases). Germline V gene data show CDR1 as ENHRY and CDR2 as SYGVKD. The CDR3 contains 12 residues. V gave up 8 bases and J gave up 2 bases, with 9 bases separating them.

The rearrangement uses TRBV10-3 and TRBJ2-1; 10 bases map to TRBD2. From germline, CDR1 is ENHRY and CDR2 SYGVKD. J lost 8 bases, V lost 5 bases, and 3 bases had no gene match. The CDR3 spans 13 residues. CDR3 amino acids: CAISSGGAYEQFF. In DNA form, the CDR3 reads TGTGCCATCAGTAGCGGGGGGGCTTATGAGCAGTTCTTC.

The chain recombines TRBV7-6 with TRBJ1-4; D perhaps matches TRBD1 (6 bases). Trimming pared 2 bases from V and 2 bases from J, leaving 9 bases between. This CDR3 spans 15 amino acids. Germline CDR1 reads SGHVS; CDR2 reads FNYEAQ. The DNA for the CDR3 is TGTGCCAGCAGCTTAAACAGGGCTACTAATGAAAAACTGTTTTTT. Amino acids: CASSLNRATNEKLFF. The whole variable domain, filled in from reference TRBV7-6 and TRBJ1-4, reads GAGVSQSPRYKVTKRGQDVALRCDPISGHVSLYWYRQALGQGPEFLTYFNYEAQQDKSGLPNDRFSAERPEGSISTLTIQRTEQRDSAMYRCASSLNRATNEKLFFGSGTQLSVL.

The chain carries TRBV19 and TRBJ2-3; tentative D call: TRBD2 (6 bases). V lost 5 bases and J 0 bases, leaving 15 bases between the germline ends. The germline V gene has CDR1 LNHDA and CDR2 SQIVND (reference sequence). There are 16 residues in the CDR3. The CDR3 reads CASSPHLATSTDTQYF. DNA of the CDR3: TGTGCCAGTAGTCCCCACCTAGCGACTAGCACAGATACGCAGTATTTT.

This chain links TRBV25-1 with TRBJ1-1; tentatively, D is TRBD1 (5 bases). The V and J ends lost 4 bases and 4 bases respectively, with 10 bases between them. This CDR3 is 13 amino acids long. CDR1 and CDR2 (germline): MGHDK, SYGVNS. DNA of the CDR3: TGTGCCAGCAGTGGGGGGGGTGGCACTGAAGCTTTCTTT. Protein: CASSGGGGTEAFF.

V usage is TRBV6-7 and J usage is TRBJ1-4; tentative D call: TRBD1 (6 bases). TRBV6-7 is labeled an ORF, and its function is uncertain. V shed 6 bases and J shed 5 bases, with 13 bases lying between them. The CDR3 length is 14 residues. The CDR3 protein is CASSEDSLNEKLFF. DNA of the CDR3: TGTGCCAGCAGCGAGGACAGCCTAAATGAAAAACTGTTTTTT.

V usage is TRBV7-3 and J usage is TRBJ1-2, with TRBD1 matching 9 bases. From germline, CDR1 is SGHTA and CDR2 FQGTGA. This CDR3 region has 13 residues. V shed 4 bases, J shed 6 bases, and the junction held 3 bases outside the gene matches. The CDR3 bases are TGTGCCAGCAGCTCCCGACAGGGGGATGGCTACACCTTC. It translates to CASSSRQGDGYTF.

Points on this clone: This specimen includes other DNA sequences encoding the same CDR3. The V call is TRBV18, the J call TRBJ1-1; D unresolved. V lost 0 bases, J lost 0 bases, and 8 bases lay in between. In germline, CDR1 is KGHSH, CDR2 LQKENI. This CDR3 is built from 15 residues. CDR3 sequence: CASSPPAGMNTEAFF. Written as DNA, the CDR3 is TGTGCCAGCTCACCACCCGCAGGCATGAACACTGAAGCTTTCTTT.

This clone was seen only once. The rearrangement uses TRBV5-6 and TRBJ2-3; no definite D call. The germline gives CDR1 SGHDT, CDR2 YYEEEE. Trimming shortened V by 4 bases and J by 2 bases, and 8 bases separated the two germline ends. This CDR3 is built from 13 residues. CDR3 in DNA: TGTGCCAGCAGCGACTCCCCCACAGATACGCAGTATTTT. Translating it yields CASSDSPTDTQYF.

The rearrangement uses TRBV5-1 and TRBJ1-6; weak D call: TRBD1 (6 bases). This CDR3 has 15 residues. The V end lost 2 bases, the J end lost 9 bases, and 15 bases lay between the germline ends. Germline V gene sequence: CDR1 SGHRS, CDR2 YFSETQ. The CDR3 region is CASSLWGLGGSPLHF. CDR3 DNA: TGCGCCAGCAGCTTATGGGGCTTAGGGGGTTCACCCCTCCACTTT.

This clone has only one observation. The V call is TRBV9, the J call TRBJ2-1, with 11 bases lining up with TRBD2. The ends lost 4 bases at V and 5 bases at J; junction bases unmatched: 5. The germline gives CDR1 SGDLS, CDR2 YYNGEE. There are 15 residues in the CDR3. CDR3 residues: CASSPTSGRDNEQFF. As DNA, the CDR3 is TGTGCCAGCAGCCCAACTAGCGGGAGAGACAATGAGCAGTTCTTC.

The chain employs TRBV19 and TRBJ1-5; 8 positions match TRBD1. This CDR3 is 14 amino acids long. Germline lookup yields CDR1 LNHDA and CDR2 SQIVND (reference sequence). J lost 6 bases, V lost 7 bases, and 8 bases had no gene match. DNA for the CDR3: TGTGCCAGTACTATGGACAGGGCGGGTCAGCCCCAGCATTTT. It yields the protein CASTMDRAGQPQHF.

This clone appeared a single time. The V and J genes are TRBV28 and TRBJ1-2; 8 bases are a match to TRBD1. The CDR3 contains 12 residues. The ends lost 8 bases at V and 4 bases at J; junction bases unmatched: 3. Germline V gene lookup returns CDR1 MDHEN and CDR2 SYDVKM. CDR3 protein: CASYQGAYGYTF. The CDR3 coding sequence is TGTGCCAGCTATCAGGGGGCCTATGGCTACACCTTC.

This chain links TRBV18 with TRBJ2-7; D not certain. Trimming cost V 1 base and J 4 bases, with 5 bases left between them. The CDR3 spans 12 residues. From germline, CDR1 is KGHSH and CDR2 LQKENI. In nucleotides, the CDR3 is TGTGCCAGCTCACCACGGCAGTACGAGCAGTACTTC. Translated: CASSPRQYEQYF.

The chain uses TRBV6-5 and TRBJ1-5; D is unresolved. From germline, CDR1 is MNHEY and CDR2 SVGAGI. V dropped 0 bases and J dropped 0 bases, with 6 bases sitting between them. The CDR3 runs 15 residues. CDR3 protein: CASSYSAYSNQPQHF. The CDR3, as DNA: TGTGCCAGCAGTTACTCAGCATATAGCAATCAGCCCCAGCATTTT.

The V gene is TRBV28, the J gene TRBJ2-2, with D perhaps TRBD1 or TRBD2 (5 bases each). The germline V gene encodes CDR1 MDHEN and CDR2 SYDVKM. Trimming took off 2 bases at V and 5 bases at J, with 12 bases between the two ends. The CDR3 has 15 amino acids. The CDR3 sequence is CASSLAGAGTGELFF. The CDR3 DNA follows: TGTGCCAGCAGTTTAGCCGGGGCGGGTACCGGGGAGCTGTTTTTT.

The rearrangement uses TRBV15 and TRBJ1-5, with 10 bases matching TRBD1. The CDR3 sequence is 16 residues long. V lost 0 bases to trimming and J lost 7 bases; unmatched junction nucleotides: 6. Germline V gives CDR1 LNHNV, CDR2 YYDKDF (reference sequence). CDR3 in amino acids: CATSRDFGTGVQPQHF. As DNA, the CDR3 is TGTGCCACCAGCAGAGATTTCGGGACAGGGGTCCAGCCCCAGCATTTT.

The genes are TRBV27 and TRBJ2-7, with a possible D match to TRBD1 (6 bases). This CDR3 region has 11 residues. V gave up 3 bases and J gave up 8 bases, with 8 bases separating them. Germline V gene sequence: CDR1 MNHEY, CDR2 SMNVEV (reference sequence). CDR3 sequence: CASSLGDKQYF. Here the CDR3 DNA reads TGTGCCAGCAGTTTGGGGGACAAGCAGTACTTC.

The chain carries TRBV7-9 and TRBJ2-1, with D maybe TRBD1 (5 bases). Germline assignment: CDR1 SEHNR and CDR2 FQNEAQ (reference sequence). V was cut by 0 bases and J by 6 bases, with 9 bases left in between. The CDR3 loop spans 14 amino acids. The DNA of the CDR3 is TGTGCCAGCAGCTTAGCGGGGCTTACCAATGAGCAGTTCTTC. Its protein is CASSLAGLTNEQFF.

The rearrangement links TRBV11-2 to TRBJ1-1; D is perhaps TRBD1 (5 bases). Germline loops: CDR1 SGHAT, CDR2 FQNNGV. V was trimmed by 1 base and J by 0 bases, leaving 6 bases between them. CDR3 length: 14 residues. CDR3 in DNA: TGTGCCAGCAGCTTAGCCAGGGTGAACACTGAAGCTTTCTTT. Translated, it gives CASSLARVNTEAFF.

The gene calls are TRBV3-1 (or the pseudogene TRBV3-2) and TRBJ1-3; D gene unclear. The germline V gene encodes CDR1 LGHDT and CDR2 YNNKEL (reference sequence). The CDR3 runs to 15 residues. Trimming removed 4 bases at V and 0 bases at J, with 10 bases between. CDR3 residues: CASSPGSSSGNTIYF. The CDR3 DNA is TGTGCCAGCAGCCCGGGCTCGAGCTCTGGAAACACCATATATTTT.

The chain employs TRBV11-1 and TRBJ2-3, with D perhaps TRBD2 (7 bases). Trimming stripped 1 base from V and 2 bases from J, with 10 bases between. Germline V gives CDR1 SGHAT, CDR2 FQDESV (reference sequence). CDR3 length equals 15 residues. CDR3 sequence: CASSLVGGLTDTQYF. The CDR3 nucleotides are TGTGCCAGCAGCTTAGTGGGGGGGCTCACAGATACGCAGTATTTT.

The CDR3 DNA follows: TGTGCCAGCAGCTTAGATAAGGGGAACACTGAAGCTTTCTTT. Amino acids: CASSLDKGNTEAFF. V and J are TRBV11-2 and TRBJ1-1; D gene ambiguous. Trimming took 0 bases from V and 1 from J, leaving 6 bases between them. The germline V gene has CDR1 SGHAT and CDR2 FQNNGV. The CDR3 is made up of 14 amino acids.

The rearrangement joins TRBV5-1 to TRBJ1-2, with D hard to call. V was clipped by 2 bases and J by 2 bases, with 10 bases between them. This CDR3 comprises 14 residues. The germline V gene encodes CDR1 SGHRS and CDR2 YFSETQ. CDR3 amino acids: CASSLNRQNYGYTF. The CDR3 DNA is TGCGCCAGCAGCTTAAATCGGCAGAACTATGGCTACACCTTC.

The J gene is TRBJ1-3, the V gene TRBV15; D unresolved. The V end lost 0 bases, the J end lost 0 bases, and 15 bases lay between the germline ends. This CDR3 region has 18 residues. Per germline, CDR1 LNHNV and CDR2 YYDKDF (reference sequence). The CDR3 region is CATSRDMSPGYSGNTIYF. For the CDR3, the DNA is TGTGCCACCAGCAGAGATATGAGTCCCGGGTACTCTGGAAACACCATATATTTT.

The CDR3 DNA follows: TGTGCCAGCTCACCCCCCGGGGAGACCTACGAGCAGTACTTC. This encodes CASSPPGETYEQYF. V usage is TRBV18 and J usage is TRBJ2-7, with D maybe TRBD2 (5 bases). This CDR3 comprises 14 residues. The germline gives CDR1 KGHSH, CDR2 LQKENI. V was clipped by 3 bases and J by 2 bases, with 11 bases between them.